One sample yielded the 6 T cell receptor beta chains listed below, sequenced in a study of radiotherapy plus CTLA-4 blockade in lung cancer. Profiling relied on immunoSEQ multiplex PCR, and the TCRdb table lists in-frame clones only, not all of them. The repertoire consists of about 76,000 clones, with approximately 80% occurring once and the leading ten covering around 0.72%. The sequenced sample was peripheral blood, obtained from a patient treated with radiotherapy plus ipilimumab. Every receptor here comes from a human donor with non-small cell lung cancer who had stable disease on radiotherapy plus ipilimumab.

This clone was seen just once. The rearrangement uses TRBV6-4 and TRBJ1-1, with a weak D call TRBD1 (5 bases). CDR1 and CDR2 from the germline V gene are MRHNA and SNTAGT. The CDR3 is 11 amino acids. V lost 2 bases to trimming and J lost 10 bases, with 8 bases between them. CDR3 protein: CASSDGGGAFF. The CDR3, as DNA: TGTGCCAGCAGTGACGGCGGGGGAGCTTTCTTT.

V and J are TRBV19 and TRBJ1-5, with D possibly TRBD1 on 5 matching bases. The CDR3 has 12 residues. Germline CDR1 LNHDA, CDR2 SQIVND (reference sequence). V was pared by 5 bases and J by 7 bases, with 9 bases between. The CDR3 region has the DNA TGTGCCAGTAGTGGAGGGGTCCAGCCCCAGCATTTT. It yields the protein CASSGGVQPQHF.

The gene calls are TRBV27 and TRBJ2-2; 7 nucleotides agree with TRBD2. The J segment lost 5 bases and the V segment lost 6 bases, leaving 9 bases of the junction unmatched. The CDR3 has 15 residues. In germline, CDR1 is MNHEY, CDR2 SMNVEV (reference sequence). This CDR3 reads CASSRGRGETGELFF. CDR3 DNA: TGTGCCAGCAGCCGCGGGAGAGGGGAGACCGGGGAGCTGTTTTTT.

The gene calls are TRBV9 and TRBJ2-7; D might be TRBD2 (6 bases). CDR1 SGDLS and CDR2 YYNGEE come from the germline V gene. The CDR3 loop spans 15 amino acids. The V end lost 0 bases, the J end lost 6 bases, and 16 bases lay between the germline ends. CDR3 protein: CASSVALGGDGEQYF. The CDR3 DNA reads TGTGCCAGCAGCGTAGCTCTTGGAGGGGATGGCGAGCAGTACTTC.

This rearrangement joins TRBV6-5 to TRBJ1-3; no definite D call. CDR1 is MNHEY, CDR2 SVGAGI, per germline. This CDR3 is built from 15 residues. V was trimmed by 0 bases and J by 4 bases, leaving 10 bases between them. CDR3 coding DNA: TGTGCCAGCAGTTACTCCAGGACGCCCGGAAACACCATATATTTT. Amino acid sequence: CASSYSRTPGNTIYF.

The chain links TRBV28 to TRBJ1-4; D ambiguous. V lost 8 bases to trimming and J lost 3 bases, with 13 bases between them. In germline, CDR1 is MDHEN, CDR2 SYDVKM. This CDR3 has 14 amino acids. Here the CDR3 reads CASGEGSANEKLFF. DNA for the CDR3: TGTGCCAGCGGTGAGGGCTCAGCTAATGAAAAACTGTTTTTT.